The 28 T cell receptor beta chains below come from one sample, sequenced in a study of control samples from healthy donors and cancer patients. Some clones are missing from TCRdb's copy, which holds only in-frame ones; the method was immunoSEQ multiplex PCR. The sample shows 78,000 or so clones, roughly 87% of them seen only once. What was sequenced was blood. The receptor source for this set is a woman in her fifties or sixties in good health.

CDR3 in DNA: TGTGCCAGCGGGGGGACAGGGGTGACCAATGAGCAGTTCTTC. Amino acid sequence: CASGGTGVTNEQFF. V usage is TRBV2 and J usage is TRBJ2-1; 10 bases match TRBD1. This CDR3 contains 14 residues. Germline CDR1 reads SNHLY; CDR2 reads FYNNEI. The V and J ends lost 8 bases and 6 bases, in that order; junction bases with no gene match: 7.

The chain employs TRBV19 and TRBJ2-3; 7 bases are a match to TRBD1. The CDR3 is made up of 14 amino acids. V lost 5 bases and J lost 6; bases outside the gene matches: 8. The germline V gene encodes CDR1 LNHDA and CDR2 SQIVND (reference sequence). CDR3 nucleotide sequence: TGTGCCAGTAGTGCCAGGGGGACGGGGGATACGCAGTATTTT. Residues: CASSARGTGDTQYF.

The chain links TRBV12-5 to TRBJ2-1, with TRBD2 matching 13 bases. The CDR3 runs 17 residues. The trim removed 6 bases at V and 0 bases at J, leaving 5 bases unmatched. Germline V gene lookup returns CDR1 LGHNT and CDR2 FRNRAP. The CDR3 protein is CASGLGLAGYSYNEQFF. The DNA of the CDR3 is TGTGCTAGTGGACTGGGACTAGCGGGATACTCCTACAATGAGCAGTTCTTC.

The chain employs TRBV5-1 and TRBJ1-1, with D unclear. CDR3 length equals 13 residues. V lost 5 bases to trimming and J lost 0 bases, with 8 bases between them. CDR1 and CDR2 (germline): SGHRS, YFSETQ. In DNA, the CDR3 is TGCGCCAGCAGTTCGGGGATGAACACTGAAGCTTTCTTT. This gives the protein CASSSGMNTEAFF.

This clone was recorded once. Mismatch with germline at one junction end may stem from a read error. The gene calls are TRBV6-1 and TRBJ2-7, with TRBD2 as a possible D gene (5 bases). Germline assignment: CDR1 MNHNS and CDR2 SASEGT. The CDR3 loop spans 12 amino acids. DNA of the CDR3: TGTGCCAGCAGTGAAATTTTGAGGGCAGCTTATTTC. Its translation is CASSEILRAAYF.

The rearrangement uses TRBV19 and TRBJ1-1; D unresolved. Germline V gene sequence: CDR1 LNHDA, CDR2 SQIVND (reference sequence). The V and J ends lost 5 bases and 4 bases respectively, with 14 bases between them. The CDR3 length is 14 residues. In nucleotides, the CDR3 is TGTGCCAGTAGTGTCGACTCCTTTGGCACTGAAGCTTTCTTT. Protein: CASSVDSFGTEAFF.

The chain links TRBV4-2 to TRBJ2-1; 7 bases fit TRBD2. CDR1 LGHNA and CDR2 YNFKEQ come from the germline V gene. There are 15 residues in the CDR3. With 0 bases clipped from V and 4 bases from J, the junction kept 3 bases outside the gene matches. CDR3 protein: CASSQERESYNEQFF. CDR3 sequence (DNA): TGTGCCAGCAGCCAAGAGCGGGAGTCTTACAATGAGCAGTTCTTC.

This clone was observed a few times. The V gene is TRBV28, the J gene TRBJ1-2, with TRBD1 as a possible D gene (5 bases). Trimming cost V 4 bases and J 6 bases, with 12 bases left between them. The CDR3 has 13 residues. The V gene's germline CDR1 is MDHEN and CDR2 SYDVKM. CDR3 loop: CASSSMGRNGYTF. In DNA form, the CDR3 reads TGTGCCAGCAGTTCCATGGGGCGCAATGGCTACACCTTC.

This rearrangement joins TRBV3-1 (or the pseudogene TRBV3-2) to TRBJ2-1, with 8 bases that match TRBD2. With V trimmed by 5 bases and J by 0 bases, 3 bases remained unmatched. Germline-derived CDR1 and CDR2 are LGHDT and YNNKEL (reference sequence). CDR3 size: 15 residues. For the CDR3, the DNA is TGTGCCAGCAGCATAAGCGGGAGCTCCTACAATGAGCAGTTCTTC. This translates into CASSISGSSYNEQFF.

The chain combines TRBV6-5 with TRBJ2-3; D uncertain. The CDR3 contains 14 residues. The V and J ends lost 6 bases and 1 base respectively, with 11 bases between them. Germline V gene sequence: CDR1 MNHEY, CDR2 SVGAGI. For the CDR3, the DNA is TGTGCCAGCAGAACGACTGTGGGCACAGATACGCAGTATTTT. Its protein is CASRTTVGTDTQYF.

This clone was seen once. The rearrangement joins TRBV24-1 to TRBJ2-7, with D perhaps assigned TRBD1 or TRBD2 (5 bases each). Per germline, CDR1 KGHDR and CDR2 SFDVKD. V was pared by 2 bases and J by 7 bases, with 17 bases between. The CDR3 sequence is 15 residues long. CDR3 region: CATSDSGRYLGEQYF. The CDR3 nucleotides are TGTGCCACCAGTGATTCGGGACGGTACCTCGGGGAGCAGTACTTC.

The V call is TRBV5-4, the J call TRBJ2-3; no reliable D call. With 0 bases removed from V and 4 bases from J, the gap between germline ends came to 15 bases. Germline V lookup: CDR1 SGHNT, CDR2 YYREEE (reference sequence). The CDR3 runs to 16 residues. CDR3 nucleotides: TGTGCCAGCAGCTTGGCCGGGTCGGATCGCGCAGATACGCAGTATTTT. Amino acid sequence: CASSLAGSDRADTQYF. The variable domain in full, with the rest retrieved from reference TRBV5-4 and TRBJ2-3, is ETGVTQSPTHLIKTRGQQVTLRCSSQSGHNTVSWYQQALGQGPQFIFQYYREEENGRGNFPPRFSGLQFPNYSSELNVNALELDDSALYLCASSLAGSDRADTQYFGPGTRLTVL.

The V and J genes are TRBV11-3 and TRBJ2-5, with D unresolved. Germline values: CDR1 SGHNT, CDR2 YENEEA. The CDR3 has 14 amino acids. The V and J ends lost 5 bases and 2 bases respectively, with 12 bases between them. This chain's CDR3 is CASSPASGQETQYF. As DNA, the CDR3 is TGTGCCAGCAGCCCGGCTAGTGGTCAAGAGACCCAGTACTTC.

This chain links TRBV3-1 (or the pseudogene TRBV3-2) with TRBJ2-4, with a weak D call TRBD2 (5 bases). There are 16 residues in the CDR3. V gave up 1 base and J gave up 6 bases, with 16 bases separating them. Germline V gives CDR1 LGHDT, CDR2 YNNKEL (reference sequence). CDR3 sequence: CASSQGVARPTNIQYF. The CDR3 nucleotides are TGTGCCAGCAGCCAAGGGGTAGCGAGGCCCACAAACATTCAGTACTTC.

Concerning this clone itself: At one boundary the junction diverges from the germline segment, which might be a read error. V gene TRBV2 combines with J gene TRBJ1-6; D possibly corresponds to TRBD1 (5 bases). CDR3 size: 13 residues. Germline assignment: CDR1 SNHLY and CDR2 FYNNEI. CDR3 nucleotide sequence: TGTGCCAGCAGAGAAGGGGCTAATTCACCCCTCCACTTT. Translation: CASREGANSPLHF.

This clone was counted a single time. DNA of the CDR3: TGCGCCAGCAGCTTAGATCATGGCTACACCTTC. Its protein is CASSLDHGYTF. The J gene is TRBJ1-2, the V gene TRBV5-1; D is unresolved. Germline CDR1 and CDR2: SGHRS and YFSETQ. The CDR3 contains 11 residues. V was cut by 2 bases and J by 6 bases, with 5 bases left in between.

The chain carries TRBV11-2 and TRBJ2-2; D is possibly TRBD2 (6 bases). Germline CDR1 and CDR2: SGHAT and FQNNGV. V dropped 5 bases and J dropped 1 base, with 11 bases sitting between them. The CDR3 runs to 15 residues. The CDR3 DNA sequence: TGTGCCAGCAGCGCGGGACGGTTGAACACCGGGGAGCTGTTTTTT. Amino acids: CASSAGRLNTGELFF.

This sequence joins TRBV28 and TRBJ2-3, with D possibly TRBD2 on 6 matching bases. V lost 1 base and J 4 bases, leaving 15 bases between the germline ends. The CDR3 runs 16 residues. The germline V gene encodes CDR1 MDHEN and CDR2 SYDVKM. The DNA for the CDR3 is TGTGCCAGCAGTTTATTCGGGGGACGAGGGGCAGATACGCAGTATTTT. It yields the protein CASSLFGGRGADTQYF.

The genes are TRBV30 and TRBJ1-6; D is uncertain. The CDR3 runs to 12 residues. Trimming took 5 bases from V and 7 from J, leaving 9 bases between them. Per the germline V gene, CDR1 is GTSNPN and CDR2 is SVGIG (reference sequence). As DNA, the CDR3 is TGTGCCTGGGGTAGGAGGAATTCACCCCTCCACTTT. This encodes CAWGRRNSPLHF. Complete variable domain (other parts from reference TRBV30 and TRBJ1-6): SQTIHQWPATLVQPVGSPLSLECTVEGTSNPNLYWYRQAAGRGLQLLFYSVGIGQISSEVPQNLSASRPQDRQFILSSKKLLLSDSGFYLCAWGRRNSPLHFGNGTRLTVT.

The chain recombines TRBV7-9 with TRBJ2-3; no firm D call. The CDR3 length is 14 residues. Germline V gene sequence: CDR1 SEHNR, CDR2 FQNEAQ (reference sequence). V was pared by 3 bases and J by 6 bases, with 13 bases between. CDR3 sequence reads: CASSLAQTPDTQYF. The DNA of the CDR3 is TGTGCCAGCAGCTTGGCACAGACTCCGGATACGCAGTATTTT.

Comment on this clone: The sample carries other DNA sequences with the same CDR3. The V gene is TRBV5-1, the J gene TRBJ2-2; unclear D gene. Trimming removed 0 bases from V and 4 bases from J, with 4 bases in between. Germline V gene sequence: CDR1 SGHRS, CDR2 YFSETQ. The CDR3 is 13 amino acids. The CDR3 DNA is TGCGCCAGCAGCTTGGCAGGCACCGGGGAGCTGTTTTTT. As protein: CASSLAGTGELFF.

J is TRBJ2-6 and V is TRBV3-1 (or the pseudogene TRBV3-2), with D unresolved. Between the trimmed V and J ends, which lost 1 base and 4 bases, there was a span of 5 bases. The CDR3 is 14 amino acids. The germline CDR1 and CDR2 sequences are LGHDT and YNNKEL (reference sequence). CDR3: CASSQVSGANVLTF. CDR3 nucleotide sequence: TGTGCCAGCAGCCAAGTATCCGGGGCCAACGTCCTGACTTTC.

V and J are TRBV5-1 and TRBJ2-1, with TRBD2 matching over 14 bases. Trimming removed 4 bases from V and 11 bases from J; junction bases left unmatched: 5. The CDR3 has 14 amino acids. Germline CDR1 is SGHRS and CDR2 is YFSETQ. As DNA, the CDR3 is TGCGCCAGCAGCGAGGGACTAGCGGGAGCAAAGCAGTTCTTC. Protein: CASSEGLAGAKQFF.

This clone was observed once. The J gene is TRBJ1-4, the V gene TRBV28; TRBD1 matches at 7 bases. The V gene end was trimmed by 5 bases and the J gene end by 11 bases; junction bases not matched to a gene: 8. The CDR3 has 13 amino acids. Per germline, CDR1 MDHEN and CDR2 SYDVKM. The CDR3 here is CASSLTQGTKLFF. DNA for the CDR3: TGTGCCAGCAGTCTTACACAGGGGACTAAACTGTTTTTT.

V is TRBV2 and J is TRBJ2-1; 7 nucleotides line up with TRBD1. Germline assignment: CDR1 SNHLY and CDR2 FYNNEI. The junction had 8 bases not matched to a gene; V was cut back by 6 bases and J by 3 bases. This CDR3 is 15 amino acids long. The CDR3 reads CASSTGTVFYNEQFF. As DNA, the CDR3 is TGTGCCAGCAGCACAGGGACAGTCTTCTACAATGAGCAGTTCTTC.

The chain couples TRBV1 to TRBJ2-2. TRBV1 is a listed pseudogene. This CDR3 contains 13 residues. CDR3 coding DNA: TGCACCAGCAGCCAAGAAAACACCGGGGAGCTGTTTTTT. Protein product: CTSSQENTGELFF.

The chain couples TRBV25-1 to TRBJ1-6; no firm D call. The germline V gene has CDR1 MGHDK and CDR2 SYGVNS. The CDR3 extends over 15 amino acids. V was shortened by 5 bases and J by 9 bases, with 17 bases between the two germline ends. The CDR3 spells CASSPYGGSSSPLHF. CDR3 nucleotide sequence: TGTGCCAGCAGTCCCTATGGAGGTTCTAGTTCACCCCTCCACTTT.

The chain combines TRBV27 with TRBJ1-2; 8 bases fit TRBD1. J lost 6 bases, V lost 2 bases, and 8 bases had no gene match. Germline-derived CDR1 and CDR2 are MNHEY and SMNVEV (reference sequence). The CDR3 sequence is 15 residues long. The DNA for the CDR3 is TGTGCCAGCAGTTTAAAGCAGGGGGCTCTGGATGGCTACACCTTC. It translates to CASSLKQGALDGYTF.